These 25 T cell receptor beta chains originate from one sample sequenced in a study of shared clonotypes between healthy human individuals (dated by TCRdb to 2020 to 2022). Libraries were made using the immunoSEQ multiplex PCR assay. As stored in TCRdb, this immuneACCESS dataset retains in-frame rearrangements with V and J assigned. A fraction of the clones does not appear; measured against another copy, unresolved V genes explain less than half of the discrepancy, and the remainder lacks a known reason. Counted in this sample were some 650,000 clones; around 97% of them appeared once. The biggest ten clones account for 0.057% of the sample. Material for sequencing was naive CD4+ T cells sorted from blood. According to the study, the label for this sample's cell subset or site signals: CD45RA+ positively selected. These receptors were taken from a woman younger than 45 in good health.

The chain couples TRBV6-1 to TRBJ1-4; D is perhaps TRBD1 (6 bases). V was trimmed by 4 bases and J by 2 bases, leaving 14 bases between them. Germline lookup yields CDR1 MNHNS and CDR2 SASEGT. This CDR3 spans 16 amino acids. The CDR3 loop is CASSARGARTNEKLFF. The CDR3 coding sequence is TGTGCCAGCAGTGCCCGGGGGGCTCGGACTAATGAAAAACTGTTTTTT.

Only one count was recorded for this clone. The chain employs TRBV28 and TRBJ1-5; D not resolved. V dropped 5 bases and J dropped 0 bases, with 5 bases sitting between them. This CDR3 contains 13 residues. Germline CDR1 is MDHEN and CDR2 is SYDVKM. The CDR3 spells CASSPDSNQPQHF. As DNA, the CDR3 is TGTGCCAGCAGTCCGGATAGCAATCAGCCCCAGCATTTT.

The chain recombines TRBV6-1 with TRBJ2-7; 9 nucleotides agree with TRBD1. CDR3 length: 14 residues. Germline V lookup: CDR1 MNHNS, CDR2 SASEGT. V was clipped by 7 bases and J by 3 bases; unmatched bases: 7. CDR3 nucleotide sequence: TGTGCCAGCACTGTGGGGACAGGGATCTACGAGCAGTACTTC. This gives the protein CASTVGTGIYEQYF.

The rearrangement uses TRBV5-6 and TRBJ2-7, with a weak D call TRBD1 (5 bases). Looked up from germline, CDR1 is SGHDT and CDR2 is YYEEEE. This CDR3 region has 15 residues. V lost 1 base to trimming and J lost 5 bases, with 16 bases between them. This CDR3 reads CASSLLGQSLHEQYF. The DNA of the CDR3 is TGTGCCAGCAGCTTGTTAGGACAATCGCTCCACGAGCAGTACTTC.

The rearrangement joins TRBV5-1 to TRBJ1-3, with D perhaps matching TRBD1 (5 bases). Germline values: CDR1 SGHRS, CDR2 YFSETQ. The CDR3 loop spans 16 amino acids. V lost 4 bases and J lost 3, with 17 bases in between. The chain's CDR3 is CASSEIGAGNGNTIYF. The CDR3 DNA follows: TGCGCCAGCAGCGAGATCGGGGCCGGGAATGGAAACACCATATATTTT.

The chain uses TRBV6-5 and TRBJ2-1; D may be TRBD2 (5 bases). The CDR3 covers 16 residues. Between the trimmed V and J ends, which lost 4 bases and 3 bases, there was a span of 16 bases. Germline V gene data show CDR1 as MNHEY and CDR2 as SVGAGI. DNA of the CDR3: TGTGCCAGCAGTTCCCGAGCGGAGTGGATCTACAATGAGCAGTTCTTC. Protein product: CASSSRAEWIYNEQFF.

The chain joins TRBV12-2 to TRBJ2-7. TRBV12-2 constitutes a pseudogene. The CDR3 is 15 amino acids. The CDR3 DNA reads TGTGCAAGTCGCTTAGCAAGACGTATTCGCTACGAGCAGTACTTC. Its translation is CASRLARRIRYEQYF.

J is TRBJ2-7 and V is TRBV28; 10 bases match TRBD1. Trimming at V came to 2 bases and at J to 2 bases, leaving 3 bases not matched to a gene. The CDR3 runs to 15 residues. Germline lookup yields CDR1 MDHEN and CDR2 SYDVKM. The CDR3: CASSLGTGVPYEQYF. CDR3 nucleotides: TGTGCCAGCAGTTTAGGGACAGGGGTCCCCTACGAGCAGTACTTC.

This chain uses TRBV28 with TRBJ2-2; no clear D gene. The CDR3 runs 13 residues. CDR1 is MDHEN and CDR2 is SYDVKM in the germline V gene. With 5 bases removed from V and 6 bases from J, the gap between germline ends came to 10 bases. The CDR3 spells CASSPSRAGELFF. The CDR3 DNA follows: TGTGCCAGCAGTCCCTCAAGGGCCGGGGAGCTGTTTTTT.

The genes are TRBV28 and TRBJ1-6; D is unresolved. Germline V gives CDR1 MDHEN, CDR2 SYDVKM. The ends were cut back, 2 bases at V and 6 bases at J, with 11 bases in the middle. This CDR3 is built from 15 residues. Written as DNA, the CDR3 is TGTGCCAGCAGTTTAGGCTCGGCCCCTAATTCACCCCTCCACTTT. Protein: CASSLGSAPNSPLHF.

V is TRBV7-2 and J is TRBJ2-1; 10 bases agree with TRBD2. The junction had 7 bases not matched to a gene; V was cut back by 0 bases and J by 2 bases. This CDR3 is built from 18 residues. Germline CDR1 is SGHTA and CDR2 is FQGNSA. CDR3 nucleotide sequence: TGTGCCAGCAGCTTAGCTAAACTAGCGGGGTCGGCCTACAATGAGCAGTTCTTC. Its translation: CASSLAKLAGSAYNEQFF.

V is TRBV28 and J is TRBJ2-1; 10 bases align to TRBD1. Germline trimming cut 4 bases from V and 6 bases from J; bases unmatched to any gene: 9. Per the germline V gene, CDR1 is MDHEN and CDR2 is SYDVKM. This CDR3 spans 16 amino acids. The CDR3 DNA sequence: TGTGCCAGCAGTTACCACTCGGACAGGGGGGGCAATGAGCAGTTCTTC. Translated: CASSYHSDRGGNEQFF.

The gene calls are TRBV9 and TRBJ2-3; 8 bases are shared with TRBD2. This CDR3 is 16 amino acids long. The V gene end was trimmed by 0 bases and the J gene end by 1 base; junction bases not matched to a gene: 4. Per germline, CDR1 SGDLS and CDR2 YYNGEE. The CDR3 bases are TGTGCCAGCAGCGTAGGAGTTAGCGGGGGCACAGATACGCAGTATTTT. Protein sequence: CASSVGVSGGTDTQYF.

This rearrangement joins TRBV18 to TRBJ2-5; 10 nucleotides match TRBD1. The CDR3 spans 14 residues. Trimming removed 6 bases from V and 1 base from J; junction bases left unmatched: 2. Per the germline V gene, CDR1 is KGHSH and CDR2 is LQKENI. For the CDR3, the DNA is TGTGCCAGCTCGAGGGACAGGGGCCAAGAGACCCAGTACTTC. It codes for CASSRDRGQETQYF.

The chain uses TRBV19 and TRBJ1-5, with unresolved D. Germline-derived CDR1 and CDR2 are LNHDA and SQIVND (reference sequence). V gave up 4 bases and J gave up 3 bases, with 19 bases separating them. The CDR3 has 17 residues. Here the CDR3 reads CASSSPPWFISNQPQHF. The CDR3 DNA sequence: TGTGCCAGTAGTAGCCCTCCGTGGTTCATCTCCAATCAGCCCCAGCATTTT.

The rearrangement links TRBV11-2 to TRBJ1-5; possible D gene TRBD1, 5 bases. V was cut by 0 bases and J by 7 bases, with 13 bases left in between. The CDR3 has 15 amino acids. The germline V gene has CDR1 SGHAT and CDR2 FQNNGV. The CDR3 region is CASSLDTGGQQPQHF. In DNA form, the CDR3 reads TGTGCCAGCAGCTTAGATACCGGGGGTCAGCAGCCCCAGCATTTT.

This clone was observed once. This chain uses TRBV6-4 with TRBJ2-3; 8 bases match TRBD2. Trimming cost V 0 bases and J 3 bases; bases outside gene matches: 2. CDR1 and CDR2 (germline): MRHNA, SNTAGT. This CDR3 is built from 15 residues. CDR3: CASSDSSSGTDTQYF. The CDR3 bases are TGTGCCAGCAGTGACTCATCTAGCGGGACAGATACGCAGTATTTT.

J is TRBJ2-1 and V is TRBV27; weak D call: TRBD2 (7 bases). Per germline, CDR1 MNHEY and CDR2 SMNVEV (reference sequence). The CDR3 loop spans 15 amino acids. The V and J ends lost 4 bases and 5 bases respectively, with 15 bases between them. The CDR3 coding sequence is TGTGCCAGCAGTTGGGGGGGCGCAGAGGACAATGAGCAGTTCTTC. The encoded protein is CASSWGGAEDNEQFF.

The V call is TRBV19, the J call TRBJ2-3, with 9 bases identical to TRBD1. Unmatched junction bases numbered 12, after V lost 8 bases and J lost 3 bases. Per germline, CDR1 LNHDA and CDR2 SQIVND (reference sequence). This CDR3 has 16 residues. The CDR3, as DNA: TGTGCCAGTGAAGCTTCGACGGGACAGGGAACAGATACGCAGTATTTT. Its translation: CASEASTGQGTDTQYF.

The chain couples TRBV19 to TRBJ2-7; 9 nucleotides match TRBD2. The germline gives CDR1 LNHDA, CDR2 SQIVND (reference sequence). This CDR3 region has 15 residues. The V and J ends lost 3 bases and 3 bases, in that order; junction bases with no gene match: 6. Here the CDR3 DNA reads TGTGCCAGTAGTATGGTAGCGGGAGCTGGCTACGAGCAGTACTTC. Translation gives CASSMVAGAGYEQYF.

The chain employs TRBV19 and TRBJ2-3; D is unresolved. This CDR3 region has 23 residues. Germline V gene lookup returns CDR1 LNHDA and CDR2 SQIVND (reference sequence). Between the trimmed V and J ends, which lost 5 bases and 2 bases, there was a span of 38 bases. CDR3 amino acids: CASSLRVLGSSPSVSKPTDTQYF. CDR3 DNA sequence: TGTGCCAGTAGTCTCCGGGTCTTGGGTAGCTCGCCCTCAGTATCAAAACCCACAGATACGCAGTATTTT.

The chain recombines TRBV4-1 with TRBJ2-7; 8 bases are shared with TRBD2. V lost 3 bases, J lost 5 bases, and 12 bases stayed unmatched. Germline V gene data show CDR1 as MGHRA and CDR2 as YSYEKL. The CDR3 has 16 residues. The CDR3 is CASSHARTSWIDEQYF. The CDR3, as DNA: TGCGCCAGCAGCCACGCTAGGACTAGCTGGATCGACGAGCAGTACTTC.

This clone occurred once. The chain links TRBV10-3 to TRBJ1-4; 7 bases are shared with TRBD1. Germline V lookup: CDR1 ENHRY, CDR2 SYGVKD. There are 15 residues in the CDR3. J was trimmed by 8 bases and V by 8 bases; bases with no gene match: 14. The CDR3 sequence is CAISHGDSPPEKLFF. The CDR3 DNA reads TGTGCCATCTCCCACGGGGACAGCCCGCCCGAAAAACTGTTTTTT.

About this clone itself: This CDR3 is also generated by other DNA sequences in the sample. The V gene is TRBV18, the J gene TRBJ2-1, with a possible D match to TRBD1 (7 bases). The germline CDR1 and CDR2 sequences are KGHSH and LQKENI. Trimming shortened V by 3 bases and J by 5 bases, and 11 bases separated the two germline ends. This CDR3 has 14 residues. The CDR3 is CASSPQGGDNEQFF. CDR3 coding DNA: TGTGCCAGCTCACCCCAGGGGGGAGACAATGAGCAGTTCTTC.

The chain joins TRBV19 to TRBJ2-1; D remains unclear. Trimming stripped 3 bases from V and 0 bases from J, with 9 bases between. This CDR3 has 15 amino acids. Germline CDR1 is LNHDA and CDR2 is SQIVND (reference sequence). This CDR3 reads CASSMTASSYNEQFF. The DNA of the CDR3 is TGTGCCAGTAGTATGACGGCGAGCTCCTACAATGAGCAGTTCTTC.